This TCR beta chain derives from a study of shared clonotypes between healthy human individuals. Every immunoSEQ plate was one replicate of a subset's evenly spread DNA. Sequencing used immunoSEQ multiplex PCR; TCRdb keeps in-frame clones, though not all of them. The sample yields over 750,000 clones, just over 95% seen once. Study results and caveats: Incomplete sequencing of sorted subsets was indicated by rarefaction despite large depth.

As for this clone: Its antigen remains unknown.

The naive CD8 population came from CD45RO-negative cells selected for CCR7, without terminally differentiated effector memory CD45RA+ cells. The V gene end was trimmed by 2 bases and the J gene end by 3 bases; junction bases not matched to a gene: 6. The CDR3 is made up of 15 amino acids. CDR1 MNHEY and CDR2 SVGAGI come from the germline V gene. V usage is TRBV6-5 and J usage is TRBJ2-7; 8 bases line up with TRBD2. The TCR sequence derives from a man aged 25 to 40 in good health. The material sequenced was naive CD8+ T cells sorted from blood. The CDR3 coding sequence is TGTGCCAGCAGTTACGAAAGCGGGAGTGTCTACGAGCAGTACTTC. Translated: CASSYESGSVYEQYF.